This T cell receptor beta chain stems from a study of T-cell reconstitution after alpha-beta-depleted transplantation in children. Whole-study findings and limits: At the one-year point after transplant, T-cell counts and TCRbeta diversity were found to come mostly from T cells that had been newly produced. After transplant, high TCRbeta diversity at day 60 in some patients arose from surviving recipient T cells and thymic progenitors.

Concerning this clonotype: Its target is unknown.

Library preparation (for TCRbeta) was performed with unique molecular identifiers. TCRdb recomputed calls from the PCR reads with MiXCR, one row per CDR3 protein. The table records about 200,000 distinct CDR3 sequences, about 6.6% of them present only once. The material sequenced was PBMCs, taken before TCRalphabeta/CD19-depleted stem cell transplant. The sequence came from a boy aged 2 to 9 with acute lymphoblastic leukemia, due to receive a stem cell transplant.

CDR3 DNA sequence: TGCAGCGTTCGCAGCTTTGACAGGGGCTACGAGCAGTACTTC. As protein: CSVRSFDRGYEQYF. This chain joins TRBV29-1 and TRBJ2-7, with 8 bases matching TRBD1. The CDR3 is 14 residues long. V shed 5 bases, J shed 3 bases, and the junction held 9 bases outside the gene matches. Looked up from germline, CDR1 is SQVTM and CDR2 is ANQGSEA.